Each of the 24 T cell receptor beta chains below was sequenced from the same sample in a study of spatial heterogeneity in lung cancer. Time point of the sample: sample taken at primary tumor resection. Unsorted whole RNA samples from tumor, nontumor lung or frozen PBMC were sequenced. TCRdb re-called the 5' RACE reads with MiXCR, one entry per CDR3 protein. The table has about 11,000 distinct CDR3 sequences, 17% seen once; the top ten hold just over 50%. The material was PBMCs, obtained at surgery. All receptors derive from a male donor with early-stage non-small cell lung cancer.

The table lists this clonotype with many counts. Mismatch with germline at one junction end may stem from a read error. This chain uses TRBV24-1 with TRBJ1-5; the match to TRBD1 covers 9 bases. The V gene's germline CDR1 is KGHDR and CDR2 SFDVKD. The CDR3 sequence is 14 residues long. CDR3 in DNA: TGTGCCACCAGTGATACAGGGGGCAAACAGCCCCAGCATTTT. Translating gives CATSDTGGKQPQHF.

This clonotype was counted between two and nine times. The chain has TRBV6-1 and TRBJ2-7; D uncertain. CDR1 is MNHNS, CDR2 SASEGT, per germline. V lost 1 base and J lost 4, with 5 bases in between. The CDR3 is 12 amino acids. The CDR3 region is CASSEVGYEQYF. CDR3 DNA sequence: TGTGCCAGCAGTGAAGTCGGGTACGAGCAGTACTTC.

This chain links TRBV3-1 with TRBJ2-3; possible D gene TRBD2, 5 bases. Germline V CDR1 and CDR2: LGHDT, YNNKEL (reference sequence). The V end lost 2 bases, the J end lost 2 bases, and 14 bases lay between the germline ends. The length of the CDR3 is 16 residues. The CDR3 region has the DNA TGTGCCAGCAGCCAAACTGGAGGCGTTTACACAGATACGCAGTATTTT. This encodes CASSQTGGVYTDTQYF.

This clonotype was found a few times. This rearrangement joins TRBV27 to TRBJ2-6; 9 bases map to TRBD2. The germline gives CDR1 MNHEY, CDR2 SMNVEV (reference sequence). The J segment lost 4 bases and the V segment lost 1 base, leaving 5 bases of the junction unmatched. The CDR3 is made up of 17 amino acids. Here the CDR3 reads CASSLLAGVSGANVLTF. CDR3 DNA: TGTGCCAGCAGTTTATTAGCGGGGGTTTCAGGGGCCAACGTCCTGACTTTC.

The table lists this clonotype with many counts. This chain uses TRBV19 with TRBJ1-5; D unclear. The CDR3 has 15 amino acids. Germline CDR1 and CDR2: LNHDA and SQIVND (reference sequence). Trimming left V 3 bases short and J 2 bases short, with 11 bases between. DNA for the CDR3: TGTGCCAGTAGTATGGCGTATGGAGGCAATCAGCCCCAGCATTTT. Its translation is CASSMAYGGNQPQHF.

This clonotype was found once. A much larger clonotype is one base distant, so this may be a read error. The rearrangement links TRBV5-1 to TRBJ2-2; 8 bases are shared with TRBD2. In germline, CDR1 is SGHRS, CDR2 YFSETQ. J was trimmed by 6 bases and V by 7 bases; bases with no gene match: 14. This CDR3 has 16 amino acids. The CDR3 region is CASGFHGRVPSGELFF. The DNA of the CDR3 is TGCGCCAGCGGTTTTCACGGGAGGGTCCCCTCCGGGGAGCTGTTTTTT.

CDR3 coding DNA: TGTGCCAGCAGTGTCGGCCAGCTCACAGATACGCAGTATTTT. It is translated as CASSVGQLTDTQYF. The chain uses TRBV28 and TRBJ2-3; D gene unclear. The CDR3 has 14 amino acids. Germline CDR1 is MDHEN and CDR2 is SYDVKM. V lost 5 bases, J lost 2 bases, and 11 bases lay in between.

The CDR3 protein is CASNTGSSYNEQFF. CDR3 coding DNA: TGTGCCAGCAACACGGGAAGCTCCTACAATGAGCAGTTCTTC. This chain connects TRBV6-6 to TRBJ2-1; D possibly corresponds to TRBD2 (5 bases). V was clipped by 7 bases and J by 0 bases, with 10 bases between them. CDR1 is MNHNY, CDR2 SVGAGI, per germline (reference sequence). The CDR3 extends over 14 amino acids.

This clonotype has only a few counts. V is TRBV4-1 and J is TRBJ2-7; TRBD2 agrees at 7 bases. V shed 4 bases and J 2 bases; nucleotides not matched to a gene: 2. The germline CDR1 and CDR2 sequences are MGHRA and YSYEKL. The CDR3 is made up of 13 amino acids. CDR3 coding DNA: TGCGCCAGCAGCCCGGGGGGTCCCTACGAGCAGTACTTC. Translation: CASSPGGPYEQYF.

In the case of this clonotype: At one end the junction does not follow the germline gene, possibly because of a read error. CDR3 sequence reads: CASSLARTGLAGELFF. For the CDR3, the DNA is TGTGCTAGCAGCTTAGCGCGAACGGGTTTGGCCGGGGAGCTGTTTTTT. The rearrangement links TRBV7-7 to TRBJ2-2; D is possibly TRBD2 (5 bases). CDR1 SSHAT and CDR2 FNYEAQ come from the germline V gene (reference sequence). This CDR3 region has 16 residues. The variable domain in full, with the rest retrieved from reference TRBV7-7 and TRBJ2-2, is GAGVSQSPRYKVTKRGQDVTLRCDPISSHATLYWYQQALGQGPEFLTYFNYEAQPDKSGLPSDRFSAERPEGSISTLTIQRTEQRDSAMYRCASSLARTGLAGELFFGEGSRLTVL.

The sample holds a few counts of this clonotype. The V and J genes are TRBV5-1 and TRBJ2-3, with D possibly being TRBD2 (6 bases). Trimming cost V 1 base and J 1 base, with 10 bases left between them. Germline CDR1 SGHRS, CDR2 YFSETQ. This CDR3 contains 15 residues. The CDR3 region has the DNA TGCGCCAGCAGCTTGACGTGGAGGGGCACAGATACGCAGTATTTT. It encodes CASSLTWRGTDTQYF.

This clonotype was seen only a few times. The J gene is TRBJ2-5, the V gene TRBV3-1; TRBD2 matches at 10 bases. V dropped 4 bases and J dropped 3; count of bases not matched to a gene: 11. Per the germline V gene, CDR1 is LGHDT and CDR2 is YNNKEL (reference sequence). The CDR3 is 17 residues long. CDR3 nucleotide sequence: TGTGCCAGCAGCCGGCATTCGGGAGCGGGGGGGAAAGAGACCCAGTACTTC. Translating gives CASSRHSGAGGKETQYF.

This clonotype occurred many times. J is TRBJ2-7 and V is TRBV5-1; D remains unclear. The CDR3 length is 13 residues. V lost 0 bases and J lost 7, with 11 bases in between. Germline V lookup: CDR1 SGHRS, CDR2 YFSETQ. Here the CDR3 DNA reads TGCGCCAGCAGCTTGGTGACATCTAGTGAGCAGTACTTC. It specifies CASSLVTSSEQYF.

This clonotype was seen repeatedly, ten times or more. This chain connects TRBV5-4 to TRBJ1-1; D possibly corresponds to TRBD1 (6 bases). The CDR3 is made up of 16 amino acids. Per germline, CDR1 SGHNT and CDR2 YYREEE (reference sequence). V gave up 0 bases and J gave up 1 base, with 13 bases separating them. CDR3 loop: CASSLGNRVQNTEAFF. CDR3 coding DNA: TGTGCCAGCAGCTTGGGGAACAGGGTGCAGAACACTGAAGCTTTCTTT.

The V gene is TRBV29-1, the J gene TRBJ2-2, with 12 bases that match TRBD1. CDR1 and CDR2 (germline): SQVTM, ANQGSEA. The CDR3 spans 15 residues. The ends lost 4 bases at V and 3 bases at J; junction bases unmatched: 3. DNA for the CDR3: TGCAGCGTTGCTGGGACAGGGGGCCACACCGGGGAGCTGTTTTTT. Protein product: CSVAGTGGHTGELFF.

In regard to this clonotype: It may be a read error: a sequence one base away is much more abundant. Likely a read error: the CDR3 ends without its conserved phenylalanine or tryptophan. The chain joins TRBV9 to TRBJ2-6; D not certain. Germline V lookup: CDR1 SGDLS, CDR2 YYNGEE. V shed 4 bases and J shed 0 bases, with 8 bases lying between them. The CDR3 length is 15 residues. CDR3 sequence: CASSPQSSGANVLTS. The CDR3 DNA reads as TGTGCCAGCAGCCCCCAGAGCTCTGGGGCCAACGTCCTGACTTCC.

This clonotype was picked up a small number of times. The CDR3 reads CASSYKADGSNQPQHF. The CDR3 DNA reads as TGTGCCAGCAGTTACAAGGCAGACGGGAGCAATCAGCCCCAGCATTTT. The chain employs TRBV6-6 and TRBJ1-5, with no clear D. Germline V lookup: CDR1 MNHNY, CDR2 SVGAGI (reference sequence). The CDR3 extends over 16 amino acids. Trimming left V 2 bases short and J 1 base short, with 12 bases between.

This clonotype was detected ten times or more. This chain uses TRBV7-9 with TRBJ1-5; tentative D call: TRBD1 (5 bases). This CDR3 spans 17 amino acids. Germline V gene sequence: CDR1 SEHNR, CDR2 FQNEAQ (reference sequence). With 5 bases removed from V and 0 bases from J, the gap between germline ends came to 17 bases. The CDR3 coding sequence is TGTGCCAGCAGCCGAGCCTGGGGCGGGGATAGCAATCAGCCCCAGCATTTT. The encoded protein is CASSRAWGGDSNQPQHF.

Notes on this clonotype: With a much larger clone just one base away, this may be a read error. The chain joins TRBV18 to TRBJ1-4; D is ambiguous. Looked up from germline, CDR1 is KGHSH and CDR2 is LQKENI. The V gene lost 0 bases and the J gene lost 8 bases, with 7 bases spanning the gap. The CDR3 contains 13 residues. CDR3 sequence reads: CASSPPEGEKLFF. CDR3 bases: TGTGCCAGCTCACCACCGGAAGGGGAAAAACTGTTTTTT.

In regard to this clonotype: Being one base from a much bigger clone, this may be a read error. This rearrangement joins TRBV7-9 to TRBJ1-6; D perhaps matches TRBD1 (6 bases). The CDR3 length is 14 residues. The V end lost 5 bases, the J end lost 9 bases, and 14 bases lay between the germline ends. CDR1 SEHNR and CDR2 FQNEAQ come from the germline V gene (reference sequence). The CDR3 sequence: CASSQAGDGSPLHF. The CDR3 nucleotides are TGTGCCAGCAGCCAGGCAGGGGACGGTTCACCCCTCCACTTT.

This chain joins TRBV29-1 and TRBJ1-1; 8 nucleotides match TRBD1. After removal of 5 bases from V and 5 bases from J, the junction contained 7 bases not matched to a gene. In germline, CDR1 is SQVTM, CDR2 ANQGSEA. The CDR3 length is 13 residues. CDR3 sequence reads: CSVTTGGWTEAFF. CDR3 DNA: TGCAGCGTTACTACAGGGGGTTGGACTGAAGCTTTCTTT.

In this sample, this clonotype turned up a few times. The chain uses TRBV29-1 and TRBJ2-5; the match to TRBD2 covers 8 bases. The germline V gene encodes CDR1 SQVTM and CDR2 ANQGSEA. This CDR3 is 14 amino acids long. The trim removed 2 bases at V and 4 bases at J, leaving 6 bases unmatched. The CDR3 nucleotides are TGCAGCGTTGAAAGCGGGAGCCCCCCAGAGACCCAGTACTTC. As protein: CSVESGSPPETQYF.

There are a few counts of this clonotype. This rearrangement joins TRBV18 to TRBJ2-7; TRBD1 agrees at 10 bases. J lost 2 bases, V lost 5 bases, and 3 bases had no gene match. Germline V CDR1 and CDR2: KGHSH, LQKENI. The CDR3 has 14 amino acids. The CDR3 loop reads CASSAGTGAYEQYF. Here the CDR3 DNA reads TGTGCCAGCTCAGCAGGGACAGGGGCCTACGAGCAGTACTTC.

The chain uses TRBV12-3 or TRBV12-4 and TRBJ1-5; TRBD1 is a possible D gene (6 bases). V was cut by 6 bases and J by 6 bases, with 15 bases left in between. The CDR3 length is 14 residues. The CDR3 region has the DNA TGTGCCAGCAGCACGACAGGTTCAGGTCAGCCCCAGCATTTT. This codes for CASSTTGSGQPQHF.